The 22 T cell receptor beta chains below all came from one sample that was sequenced in a study of blood T cells in healthy people across ages (dated by TCRdb to 2015 to 2017). Libraries were made using 5' RACE. Sequencing took place on an Illumina HiSeq 2500. A second 7 to 11 cycle PCR used a sample-barcoded 5' primer and a J-beta primer mix. TCRdb reprocessing: public reads trimmed at Q25 with fastp, clones called with MiXCR, in-frame beta chains kept. CDR3 protein duplicates are merged, each entry listing the most common genes and DNA. A total of about 1,400,000 distinct CDR3 sequences appear in this sample, roughly 40% of them only once. The ten biggest clones cover less than 8% of the sample. The sample consisted of blood. Receptors were obtained from a woman aged 18 to 35 in good health.

The chain's CDR3 is CASSSLRPPLGYLRYGYTF. CDR3 sequence (DNA): TGTGCCAGCAGTTCATTACGTCCCCCTCTAGGATACCTCCGCTATGGCTACACCTTC. J is TRBJ1-2 and V is TRBV28; D uncertain. V lost 4 bases and J lost 4, with 28 bases in between. Germline V CDR1 and CDR2: MDHEN, SYDVKM. The CDR3 is made up of 19 amino acids.

Concerning this clonotype itself: A read error may be the cause here, since a much bigger clone is one base away. The chain recombines TRBV5-6 with TRBJ2-7; TRBD1 might be the D (5 bases). Between the trimmed V and J ends, which lost 3 bases and 8 bases, there was a span of 9 bases. CDR1 and CDR2 from the germline V gene are SGHDT and YYEEEE. The CDR3 runs 11 residues. The CDR3 sequence: CASSSGFKQYF. CDR3 sequence (DNA): TGTGCCAGCAGCTCAGGGTTCAAGCAGTACTTC.

This clonotype appeared a single time. The rearrangement joins TRBV5-5 to TRBJ2-2; D could derive from TRBD1 or TRBD2 (5 bases each). Germline values: CDR1 SGHKS, CDR2 YYEKEE (reference sequence). The ends were cut back, 0 bases at V and 2 bases at J, with 11 bases in the middle. The CDR3 consists of 16 residues. The CDR3 region is CASSLGDRHNTGELFF. The DNA of the CDR3 is TGTGCCAGCAGCTTGGGGGACCGCCATAACACCGGGGAGCTGTTTTTT. The whole variable domain, filled in from reference TRBV5-5 and TRBJ2-2, reads DAGVTQSPTHLIKTRGQQVTLRCSPISGHKSVSWYQQVLGQGPQFIFQYYEKEERGRGNFPDRFSARQFPNYSSELNVNALLLGDSALYLCASSLGDRHNTGELFFGEGSRLTVL.

This clonotype has just a few counts. A much larger clone lies a single base off, so this may be a read error. CDR3 loop: CASSPFQGGPTNEKLFF. CDR3 nucleotide sequence: TGCGCCAGCAGCCCTTTCCAGGGGGGCCCAACTAATGAAAAACTGTTTTTT. The chain couples TRBV4-1 to TRBJ1-4; TRBD1 matches at 7 bases. With V trimmed by 4 bases and J by 0 bases, 8 bases remained unmatched. The CDR3 is 17 amino acids. Germline loops: CDR1 MGHRA, CDR2 YSYEKL.

The chain couples TRBV4-1 to TRBJ2-3; 11 bases are a match to TRBD1. The junction had 9 bases not matched to a gene; V was cut back by 4 bases and J by 0 bases. The germline V gene has CDR1 MGHRA and CDR2 YSYEKL. This CDR3 comprises 18 residues. CDR3 nucleotide sequence: TGCGCCAGCAGCCTGAGATTAGGGGACAGGGGGAGCACAGATACGCAGTATTTT. It codes for CASSLRLGDRGSTDTQYF.

This clonotype was seen only a few times. V and J are TRBV7-9 and TRBJ2-3, with 7 nucleotides matching TRBD2. The ends lost 5 bases at V and 2 bases at J; junction bases unmatched: 10. Germline CDR1 is SEHNR and CDR2 is FQNEAQ (reference sequence). The CDR3 has 16 amino acids. The CDR3, as DNA: TGTGCCAGCAGCCTACTAGCGTATAGGAACACAGATACGCAGTATTTT. It yields the protein CASSLLAYRNTDTQYF.

The rearrangement links TRBV12-3 or TRBV12-4 to TRBJ2-6; TRBD1 aligns across 9 bases. This CDR3 spans 19 amino acids. With V trimmed by 1 base and J by 2 bases, 9 bases remained unmatched. The CDR3 protein is CASSLEGQGWLPGANVLTF. CDR3 bases: TGTGCCAGCAGTTTAGAGGGACAGGGTTGGCTCCCTGGGGCCAACGTCCTGACTTTC.

A few counts support this clonotype. The chain couples TRBV15 to TRBJ2-1, with 11 bases lining up with TRBD2. CDR1 LNHNV and CDR2 YYDKDF come from the germline V gene (reference sequence). The CDR3 consists of 16 residues. Germline trimming cut 1 base from V and 2 bases from J; bases unmatched to any gene: 1. Here the CDR3 reads CATSRGLAGTYNEQFF. CDR3 DNA sequence: TGTGCCACCAGCAGAGGACTAGCGGGGACCTACAATGAGCAGTTCTTC.

This clonotype was found a few times. The V gene is TRBV7-9, the J gene TRBJ1-6; the D is unclear. With 4 bases removed from V and 5 bases from J, the gap between germline ends came to 12 bases. Germline-derived CDR1 and CDR2 are SEHNR and FQNEAQ (reference sequence). This CDR3 region has 15 residues. The CDR3 nucleotides are TGTGCCAGCAGCTGGGTTAGCGGGGATAATTCACCCCTCCACTTT. As protein: CASSWVSGDNSPLHF.

This clonotype came up a few times. This chain links TRBV5-1 with TRBJ2-3, with D hard to call. The germline V and J ends were trimmed by 0 bases and 0 bases, with 11 bases remaining between them. This CDR3 spans 16 amino acids. CDR1 SGHRS and CDR2 YFSETQ come from the germline V gene. CDR3 sequence: CASSLGSATSTDTQYF. The CDR3 DNA reads TGCGCCAGCAGCTTGGGATCGGCGACTAGCACAGATACGCAGTATTTT.

This clonotype was recorded many times. A much larger clone differs from this one at a single base, so this may be a read error. J is TRBJ1-4 and V is TRBV6-5; D gene unclear. The CDR3 is made up of 14 amino acids. Germline V CDR1 and CDR2: MNHEY, SVGAGI. CDR3 bases: TGTGCCAGCAGTGACTCGGAAGGGAGTGAAAAACTGTTTTTT. Translation gives CASSDSEGSEKLFF.

This clonotype was counted ten times or more. The V call is TRBV29-1, the J call TRBJ2-5; D gene ambiguous. CDR1 and CDR2 from the germline V gene are SQVTM and ANQGSEA. Trimming cost V 4 bases and J 3 bases, with 9 bases left between them. CDR3 length equals 12 residues. CDR3 sequence (DNA): TGCAGCGTTGTAAGCAAAGAAGAGACCCAGTACTTC. It is translated as CSVVSKEETQYF.

The rearrangement uses TRBV29-1 and TRBJ2-7; a weak D match, TRBD2 (6 bases). CDR1 SQVTM and CDR2 ANQGSEA come from the germline V gene. V lost 4 bases and J 6 bases, leaving 19 bases between the germline ends. The CDR3 length is 14 residues. The CDR3 reads CSVAGTHVGGEQYF. The CDR3, as DNA: TGCAGCGTTGCCGGGACTCATGTCGGGGGCGAGCAGTACTTC.

This clonotype showed up just a few times. The chain couples TRBV28 to TRBJ1-5, with D tentatively TRBD1 (5 bases). The germline V gene encodes CDR1 MDHEN and CDR2 SYDVKM. The CDR3 is 15 residues long. The V end was cut by 2 bases, the J end by 6 bases, with 14 bases between. CDR3 coding DNA: TGTGCCAGCAGTTTAGGGGGGGGTTGGGGTCAGCCCCAGCATTTT. This translates into CASSLGGGWGQPQHF.

The chain links TRBV7-2 to TRBJ1-1; a possible D gene is TRBD1 (5 bases). The V end lost 3 bases, the J end lost 4 bases, and 12 bases lay between the germline ends. Germline CDR1 reads SGHTA; CDR2 reads FQGNSA. The CDR3 has 14 amino acids. The CDR3 bases are TGTGCCAGCAGCTTTATTAGCACAGGCACTGAAGCTTTCTTT. Its translation is CASSFISTGTEAFF.

This clonotype was recorded a few times. The rearrangement links TRBV9 to TRBJ2-4; 7 bases are a match to TRBD1. This CDR3 comprises 13 residues. Germline trimming cut 1 base from V and 6 bases from J; bases unmatched to any gene: 1. Germline lookup yields CDR1 SGDLS and CDR2 YYNGEE. Here the CDR3 DNA reads TGTGCCAGCAGCGTAACAGGGGTAAACATTCAGTACTTC. Its protein product is CASSVTGVNIQYF.

This clonotype has more than one count but fewer than ten. The rearrangement uses TRBV20-1 and TRBJ2-7, with 9 bases that match TRBD2. The CDR3 has 11 residues. The germline V gene encodes CDR1 DFQATT and CDR2 SNEGSKA (reference sequence). With V trimmed by 7 bases and J by 6 bases, 4 bases remained unmatched. The CDR3 region has the DNA TGCAGTGTAGCGGGAGAAACCGAGCAGTACTTC. Amino acids: CSVAGETEQYF.

Ten or more counts support this clonotype. The chain uses TRBV6-6 and TRBJ2-7; perhaps TRBD1 as D (5 bases). Germline CDR1 is MNHNY and CDR2 is SVGAGI (reference sequence). Trimming removed 0 bases from V and 3 bases from J, with 9 bases in between. The CDR3 is 14 residues long. The CDR3, as DNA: TGTGCCAGCAGTTACTCGATGGACAACTACGAGCAGTACTTC. Protein product: CASSYSMDNYEQYF.

This rearrangement joins TRBV20-1 to TRBJ2-3; 7 bases match TRBD2. The CDR3 consists of 17 residues. V lost 3 bases to trimming and J lost 3 bases; unmatched junction nucleotides: 15. Germline V gene lookup returns CDR1 DFQATT and CDR2 SNEGSKA (reference sequence). The CDR3 region is CSARPLSGAGLTDTQYF. CDR3 bases: TGCAGTGCTAGGCCTCTCAGCGGGGCGGGGTTGACAGATACGCAGTATTTT.

This clonotype was counted between two and nine times. V is TRBV7-2 and J is TRBJ2-7; D gene unclear. The V end lost 2 bases, the J end lost 3 bases, and 8 bases lay between the germline ends. The CDR3 length is 13 residues. The germline gives CDR1 SGHTA, CDR2 FQGNSA. The CDR3 region is CASSLRYDYEQYF. The CDR3 DNA follows: TGTGCCAGCAGCTTAAGGTATGACTACGAGCAGTACTTC.

This sequence joins TRBV5-1 and TRBJ1-4, with 8 bases identical to TRBD1. The CDR3 runs 14 residues. CDR1 SGHRS and CDR2 YFSETQ come from the germline V gene. V shed 1 base, J shed 8 bases, and the junction held 4 bases outside the gene matches. CDR3 sequence: CASSLTGGGEKLFF. CDR3 sequence (DNA): TGCGCCAGCAGCTTGACAGGGGGGGGAGAAAAACTGTTTTTT.

V is TRBV12-3 or TRBV12-4 and J is TRBJ1-6, with TRBD1 as a possible D gene (5 bases). Trimming cost V 2 bases and J 6 bases, with 14 bases left between them. The CDR3 has 16 residues. The CDR3 region is CASSLWGPDGNSPLHF. CDR3 DNA: TGTGCCAGCAGTTTATGGGGACCCGATGGTAATTCACCCCTCCACTTT.